Listed below are T cell receptor beta chains from one sample, sequenced in a study of molecular identifiers for immune sequencing clone quantification. TCRdb redid the calling of the PCR reads with MiXCR, one entry per CDR3 protein. The data hold 45,000 to 60,000 distinct CDR3 sequences, with around 34% observed a single time. The specimen sequenced was naive CD8+ T cells from blood, with Jurkat cell RNA spiked in. These receptors were collected from a human donor in good health. Some libraries in this study had Jurkat cell RNA spiked in. Each CDR3 is given with its conserved first and last residue. The order of the fields is clone size, D gene, V gene, J gene, CDR3 DNA, CDR3 protein. A D gene is named only where the DNA matches it firmly. Clone size is given for some rows only: seen once, a few or many times, or a class if the clone is expanded.

clone_size: -
d_call: TRBD1
v_call: TRBV15
j_call: TRBJ2-3
cdr3_nt: TGTGCCACCAGCAGGACAGGGTCAGATACGCAGTATTTT
cdr3_aa: CATSRTGSDTQYF

clone_size: -
d_call: -
v_call: TRBV7-9
j_call: TRBJ2-1
cdr3_nt: TGTGCCAGCAGCCAACAGGAAGTCCGTGAGCAGTTCTTC
cdr3_aa: CASSQQEVREQFF

clone_size: many
d_call: -
v_call: TRBV6-6
j_call: TRBJ1-5
cdr3_nt: TGTGCCAGCAGTTACCAAGTCACCGGCAATCAGCCCCAGCATTTT
cdr3_aa: CASSYQVTGNQPQHF

clone_size: many
d_call: TRBD2
v_call: TRBV7-3
j_call: TRBJ2-1
cdr3_nt: TGTGCCAGCAGCCCCCGGACTAGCGGGAGTGAGTACAATGAGCAGTTCTTC
cdr3_aa: CASSPRTSGSEYNEQFF

clone_size: -
d_call: -
v_call: TRBV11-2
j_call: TRBJ2-3
cdr3_nt: TGTGCCAGCAGCTTAGGCGGAGGTTCAGATACGCAGTATTTT
cdr3_aa: CASSLGGGSDTQYF

clone_size: -
d_call: -
v_call: TRBV28
j_call: TRBJ2-1
cdr3_nt: TGTGCCAGCAGTTTCGCCTACAATGAGCAGATCTTC
cdr3_aa: CASSFAYNEQIF

clone_size: many
d_call: -
v_call: TRBV4-1
j_call: TRBJ2-5
cdr3_nt: TGCGCCAGCAGCCAAGGCCAGCAAGAGACCCAGTACTTC
cdr3_aa: CASSQGQQETQYF

clone_size: -
d_call: -
v_call: TRBV27
j_call: TRBJ2-5
cdr3_nt: TGTGCCAGCAGCCCCACCGCGCGGGGACAAGAGACCCAGTACTTC
cdr3_aa: CASSPTARGQETQYF

clone_size: few
d_call: -
v_call: TRBV18
j_call: TRBJ2-3
cdr3_nt: TGTGCCAGCTCACCGGGTGACACTAGCACAGATACGCAGTATTTT
cdr3_aa: CASSPGDTSTDTQYF

clone_size: few
d_call: -
v_call: TRBV29-1
j_call: TRBJ2-2
cdr3_nt: TGCAGCGTTGAGGTTGACACCGGGGAGCTGTTTTTT
cdr3_aa: CSVEVDTGELFF

clone_size: -
d_call: TRBD1
v_call: TRBV4-2
j_call: TRBJ1-1
cdr3_nt: TGTGCCAGCGGCCAAGCCACAGGGGGCGCCGGACCCACTGAAGCTTTCTTT
cdr3_aa: CASGQATGGAGPTEAFF

clone_size: -
d_call: -
v_call: TRBV6-2/TRBV6-3
j_call: TRBJ1-1
cdr3_nt: TGTGCCAGCAGTGATCCCCGAGGCACTGAAGCTTTCTTT
cdr3_aa: CASSDPRGTEAFF

clone_size: -
d_call: TRBD2
v_call: TRBV9
j_call: TRBJ2-3
cdr3_nt: TGTGCCAGCAGCGCCACTTCCGGGACTAGAGGGGCAGATACGCAGTATTTT
cdr3_aa: CASSATSGTRGADTQYF

clone_size: few
d_call: -
v_call: TRBV7-2
j_call: TRBJ2-7
cdr3_nt: TGTGCCAGCAGCTCGGTTGGGGGGTGGAGTTATTACGAGCAGTACTTC
cdr3_aa: CASSSVGGWSYYEQYF

clone_size: many
d_call: -
v_call: TRBV4-2
j_call: TRBJ2-7
cdr3_nt: TGTGCCAGCAGCCAAGACCGAAACTACGAGCAGTACTTC
cdr3_aa: CASSQDRNYEQYF